The 23 T cell receptor beta chains in this list originate from one sample, sequenced in a study of T cells in Graves' hyperthyroidism and ophthalmopathy. RNA transcripts provided the source from which TCR beta CDR3 regions were amplified. A first-round RT-PCR of the TCR CDR3 used the HTBI primer set. TCRdb re-derived calls from the multiplex PCR reads in MiXCR, one entry per CDR3 protein. This sample yields 310,000 or so distinct CDR3 sequences, of which over 15% are seen a single time; roughly 53% belongs to the top ten. Sequencing used blood. These receptors all come from an older woman with Graves' ophthalmopathy.

At least ten counts were recorded for this clonotype. The chain couples TRBV27 to TRBJ2-1; possible D gene TRBD1, 5 bases. Germline lookup yields CDR1 MNHEY and CDR2 SMNVEV (reference sequence). Between the trimmed V and J ends, which lost 5 bases and 10 bases, there was a span of 15 bases. The CDR3 contains 13 residues. The CDR3 bases are TGTGCCAGCAGTCCAGGGCTCCAGGGCGAGCAGTTCTTC. It codes for CASSPGLQGEQFF.

V is TRBV5-1 and J is TRBJ2-2; weak D call: TRBD1 (6 bases). The V end lost 5 bases, the J end lost 7 bases, and 21 bases lay between the germline ends. This CDR3 has 16 amino acids. In germline, CDR1 is SGHRS, CDR2 YFSETQ. The CDR3 loop reads CASRPVPGQADGELFF. In DNA, the CDR3 is TGCGCCAGCAGACCCGTACCGGGACAAGCGGACGGGGAGCTGTTTTTT. The whole variable domain, remainder taken from reference TRBV5-1 and TRBJ2-2, is KAGVTQTPRYLIKTRGQQVTLSCSPISGHRSVSWYQQTPGQGLQFLFEYFSETQRNKGNFPGRFSGRQFSNSRSEMNVSTLELGDSALYLCASRPVPGQADGELFFGEGSRLTVL.

The chain recombines TRBV7-2 with TRBJ2-5; no definite D call. The CDR3 consists of 15 residues. Trimming left V 3 bases short and J 2 bases short, with 13 bases between. Germline V gene sequence: CDR1 SGHTA, CDR2 FQGNSA. CDR3 nucleotides: TGTGCCAGCAGCTTCTACGGTGGGATACAAGAGACCCAGTACTTC. Translation: CASSFYGGIQETQYF.

This chain connects TRBV4-1 to TRBJ2-3, with no clear D. The CDR3 runs to 15 residues. Germline CDR1 is MGHRA and CDR2 is YSYEKL. V lost 0 bases to trimming and J lost 2 bases, with 9 bases between them. The CDR3 region is CASSQEGTATDTQYF. The DNA of the CDR3 is TGCGCCAGCAGCCAAGAGGGAACAGCCACAGATACGCAGTATTTT.

This chain links TRBV7-8 with TRBJ2-7; TRBD2 matches at 9 bases. The CDR3 extends over 14 amino acids. J lost 5 bases, V lost 5 bases, and 7 bases had no gene match. In germline, CDR1 is SGHVS, CDR2 FQNEAQ. CDR3 sequence (DNA): TGTGCCAGCAGCGTTAGCGGGAGTTCCCACGAGCAGTACTTC. Its translation: CASSVSGSSHEQYF.

The V call is TRBV29-1, the J call TRBJ2-1, with 9 positions matching TRBD2. CDR3 size: 14 residues. In germline, CDR1 is SQVTM, CDR2 ANQGSEA. V lost 7 bases and J lost 4; bases outside the gene matches: 8. CDR3 protein: CSGGESGRYNEQFF. As DNA, the CDR3 is TGCAGCGGGGGGGAGAGCGGGAGGTACAATGAGCAGTTCTTC.

This clonotype was seen many times. This chain connects TRBV18 to TRBJ1-2; TRBD1 matches 7 bases. Germline values: CDR1 KGHSH, CDR2 LQKENI. Trimming took 2 bases from V and 7 from J; bases not matched to a gene: 7. This CDR3 region has 14 residues. The DNA for the CDR3 is TGTGCCAGCTCACCAACCGACAGGGAGGCTGGCTACACCTTC. Residues: CASSPTDREAGYTF.

This clonotype was counted at least ten times. The chain combines TRBV28 with TRBJ1-5; 8 nucleotides line up with TRBD1. Germline CDR1 and CDR2: MDHEN and SYDVKM. The CDR3 spans 14 residues. The J segment lost 6 bases and the V segment lost 8 bases, leaving 9 bases of the junction unmatched. The CDR3 loop is CASLSDREGQPQHF. Here the CDR3 DNA reads TGTGCCAGCTTGTCGGACAGGGAAGGTCAGCCCCAGCATTTT.

The chain uses TRBV9 and TRBJ1-2; D is undetermined. The CDR3 is made up of 13 amino acids. CDR1 is SGDLS and CDR2 is YYNGEE in the germline V gene. With 0 bases removed from V and 7 bases from J, the gap between germline ends came to 10 bases. The CDR3 region is CASSVVQGLGYTF. The CDR3 region has the DNA TGTGCCAGCAGCGTAGTTCAAGGTCTTGGCTACACCTTC. Variable domain in full (rest from reference TRBV9 and TRBJ1-2): DSGVTQTPKHLITATGQRVTLRCSPRSGDLSVYWYQQSLDQGLQFLIQYYNGEERAKGNILERFSAQQFPDLHSELNLSSLELGDSALYFCASSVVQGLGYTFGSGTRLTVV.

The chain employs TRBV4-2 and TRBJ1-2; D is undetermined. The CDR3 consists of 13 residues. V lost 1 base and J 8 bases, leaving 11 bases between the germline ends. The germline gives CDR1 LGHNA, CDR2 YNFKEQ. DNA for the CDR3: TGTGCCAGCAGCCAAGGCTCCAGGCGGGGCTACACCTTC. Translated, it gives CASSQGSRRGYTF.

This CDR3 is CASSYTGSIPGARLAKNIQYF. The CDR3 region has the DNA TGTGCCAGCAGTTACACGGGGAGTATACCGGGGGCCAGACTGGCCAAAAACATTCAGTACTTC. The chain combines TRBV6-5 with TRBJ2-4; either TRBD1 or TRBD2 may supply D (6 bases each). With 2 bases removed from V and 1 base from J, the gap between germline ends came to 27 bases. This CDR3 has 21 amino acids. Germline V gives CDR1 MNHEY, CDR2 SVGAGI.

This chain links TRBV6-1 with TRBJ1-4; no firm D call. The CDR3 is made up of 12 amino acids. Deletions cut 3 bases from V and 12 bases from J, with 11 bases between. Germline lookup yields CDR1 MNHNS and CDR2 SASEGT. The DNA of the CDR3 is TGTGCCAGCAGTGATATCTCTCGGGAACTGTTTTTT. Its translation is CASSDISRELFF.

Ten or more counts support this clonotype. The chain combines TRBV20-1 with TRBJ2-1; no firm D call. Deletions cut 5 bases from V and 4 bases from J, with 6 bases between. The CDR3 is 11 residues long. Germline CDR1 DFQATT, CDR2 SNEGSKA (reference sequence). The DNA of the CDR3 is TGCAGTGCTCCCCAGTACAATGAGCAGTTCTTC. This codes for CSAPQYNEQFF.

This clonotype was picked up many times. The rearrangement joins TRBV28 to TRBJ1-5; D may be TRBD1 (5 bases). The ends were cut back, 4 bases at V and 4 bases at J, with 14 bases in the middle. The CDR3 is 15 amino acids. Germline V gives CDR1 MDHEN, CDR2 SYDVKM. CDR3 sequence reads: CASSSHSGGNQPQHF. DNA for the CDR3: TGTGCCAGCAGTTCCCACTCCGGGGGGAATCAGCCCCAGCATTTT.

This clonotype was counted at least ten times. The genes are TRBV12-5 and TRBJ1-1; 9 bases line up with TRBD1. CDR1 is LGHNT and CDR2 is FRNRAP in the germline V gene. The CDR3 extends over 11 amino acids. Trimming took 6 bases from V and 11 from J; bases not matched to a gene: 4. The CDR3 DNA reads TGTGCTAGTGGAATAGACAGGGGGGCTTTCTTT. Amino acid sequence: CASGIDRGAFF.

There are many counts of this clonotype. This chain connects TRBV5-5 to TRBJ1-2; 10 nucleotides line up with TRBD1. The CDR3 runs 15 residues. V gave up 4 bases and J gave up 4 bases; unmatched junction bases: 7. Germline CDR1 is SGHKS and CDR2 is YYEKEE (reference sequence). The chain's CDR3 is CASSPGQGGFYGYTF. In DNA form, the CDR3 reads TGTGCCAGCAGCCCCGGACAGGGGGGTTTCTATGGCTACACCTTC.

This clonotype was recorded many times. The rearrangement uses TRBV7-3 and TRBJ1-5; D not certain. V was clipped by 3 bases and J by 5 bases, with 11 bases between them. This CDR3 has 14 amino acids. Germline V gene sequence: CDR1 SGHTA, CDR2 FQGTGA. Here the CDR3 DNA reads TGTGCCAGCAGCTTGCTACAGACCTATCAGCCCCAGCATTTT. Translated: CASSLLQTYQPQHF.

This clonotype was seen many times. The CDR3 loop reads CASNPGRMSSYEQYF. The DNA for the CDR3 is TGTGCCAGCAACCCGGGACGTATGAGCTCCTACGAGCAGTACTTC. V usage is TRBV7-9 and J usage is TRBJ2-7; TRBD1 or TRBD2 may be the D gene (5 bases each). Germline V gene data show CDR1 as SEHNR and CDR2 as FQNEAQ (reference sequence). With 7 bases removed from V and 0 bases from J, the gap between germline ends came to 16 bases. The CDR3 covers 15 residues.

Only a few counts were recorded for this clonotype. The chain carries TRBV5-4 and TRBJ2-2, with 9 positions matching TRBD2. The CDR3 has 15 residues. Germline V CDR1 and CDR2: SGHNT, YYREEE (reference sequence). Unmatched junction bases numbered 7, after V lost 6 bases and J lost 4 bases. The CDR3 region is CASNAGGAITGELFF. CDR3 bases: TGTGCCAGCAACGCGGGGGGGGCGATCACCGGGGAGCTGTTTTTT.

A few counts support this clonotype. V gene TRBV7-2 combines with J gene TRBJ2-7, with 7 bases matching TRBD2. Germline V gene lookup returns CDR1 SGHTA and CDR2 FQGNSA. V was pared by 3 bases and J by 1 base, with 9 bases of the junction left unmatched. This CDR3 has 16 residues. The CDR3 bases are TGTGCCAGCAGCTTTAGACGGGGGGAAACATCCTACGAGCAGTACTTC. Translation gives CASSFRRGETSYEQYF.

This clonotype was seen a few times. V gene TRBV15 combines with J gene TRBJ2-1; D not certain. Germline V CDR1 and CDR2: LNHNV, YYDKDF (reference sequence). This CDR3 region has 15 residues. V lost 0 bases to trimming and J lost 4 bases, with 10 bases between them. The CDR3 nucleotides are TGTGCCACCAGCAGAGAACGGCCTACGTACAATGAGCAGTTCTTC. Encoded protein: CATSRERPTYNEQFF.

The table lists this clonotype with a few counts. The chain carries TRBV20-1 and TRBJ2-7, with D unclear. The germline V and J ends were trimmed by 0 bases and 0 bases, with 3 bases remaining between them. This CDR3 comprises 12 residues. Looked up from germline, CDR1 is DFQATT and CDR2 is SNEGSKA (reference sequence). CDR3 sequence reads: CSARDNSYEQYF. The CDR3, as DNA: TGCAGTGCTAGAGACAACTCCTACGAGCAGTACTTC.

This clonotype was observed at least ten times. The V gene is TRBV20-1, the J gene TRBJ1-2; D perhaps matches TRBD1 (5 bases). CDR3 length: 14 residues. Trimming took 5 bases from V and 5 from J, leaving 18 bases between them. Germline V gives CDR1 DFQATT, CDR2 SNEGSKA (reference sequence). This chain's CDR3 is CSAWAGQAGYGYTF. CDR3 DNA sequence: TGCAGTGCTTGGGCAGGGCAGGCGGGATATGGCTACACCTTC.